Shown below are 29 T cell receptor beta chains from a single sample sequenced in a study of human T cells and chemical hapten exposure. Time point in this sample: patch test 3, about 24 weeks after DPC sensitization. The treatment was: therapeutic diphenylcyclopropenone sensitization with weekly scalp DPC. TCRdb recomputed calls from the RACE reads with MiXCR, one row per CDR3 protein. In the table there are about 190,000 distinct CDR3 sequences, roughly a quarter of which are singletons. This specimen was whole blood, taken in connection with sensitization to the hapten diphenylcyclopropenone (DPC). The receptors come from a woman in her 40s with alopecia areata. Some clones in this sample may be carry-over from other donors' samples.

This clonotype appeared a few times. The CDR3 nucleotides read TGCAGTGCGGACGGGACTAGCGGGAGGACAGATACGCAGTATTTT. This gives the protein CSADGTSGRTDTQYF. The V call is TRBV20-1, the J call TRBJ2-3; 15 nucleotides line up with TRBD2. This CDR3 is built from 15 residues. Trimming took 6 bases from V and 3 from J; bases not matched to a gene: 4. Looked up from germline, CDR1 is DFQATT and CDR2 is SNEGSKA (reference sequence).

V usage is TRBV29-1 and J usage is TRBJ1-2, with D maybe TRBD1 (6 bases). Germline V gene sequence: CDR1 SQVTM, CDR2 ANQGSEA. This CDR3 contains 11 residues. The germline V and J ends were trimmed by 7 bases and 5 bases, with 11 bases remaining between them. The DNA for the CDR3 is TGCAGCGGCTGGGGGGCATATGGCTACACCTTC. It codes for CSGWGAYGYTF.

The chain employs TRBV6-5 and TRBJ2-1; 8 nucleotides align to TRBD1. V lost 8 bases to trimming and J lost 9 bases; unmatched junction nucleotides: 18. The germline CDR1 and CDR2 sequences are MNHEY and SVGAGI. The CDR3 extends over 16 amino acids. The CDR3 protein is CASWPGGTGEESEQFF. The DNA of the CDR3 is TGTGCCAGCTGGCCTGGCGGGACAGGCGAAGAGAGTGAGCAGTTCTTC.

V usage is TRBV28 and J usage is TRBJ2-4, with D maybe TRBD2 (6 bases). The CDR3 contains 14 residues. Trimming removed 6 bases at V and 0 bases at J, with 9 bases between. Germline CDR1 reads MDHEN; CDR2 reads SYDVKM. CDR3 protein: CASSSAGAKNIQYF. CDR3 bases: TGTGCCAGCAGCTCAGCGGGAGCCAAAAACATTCAGTACTTC. The whole variable domain, remainder taken from reference TRBV28 and TRBJ2-4, is DVKVTQSSRYLVKRTGEKVFLECVQDMDHENMFWYRQDPGLGLRLIYFSYDVKMKEKGDIPEGYSVSREKKERFSLILESASTNQTSMYLCASSSAGAKNIQYFGAGTRLSVL.

In its sample, this clonotype was seen a few times. V and J are TRBV2 and TRBJ2-2; a weak D match, TRBD2 (5 bases). Germline V gene lookup returns CDR1 SNHLY and CDR2 FYNNEI. V was shortened by 0 bases and J by 5 bases, with 16 bases between the two germline ends. The length of the CDR3 is 17 residues. CDR3 in DNA: TGTGCCAGCAGTGAAGCGCGAGAGGGAGTGGGGACCGGGGAGCTGTTTTTT. Translated, it gives CASSEAREGVGTGELFF.

This clonotype turned up a few times. V gene TRBV29-1 combines with J gene TRBJ2-5; 9 bases are shared with TRBD1. The CDR3 has 14 amino acids. CDR1 SQVTM and CDR2 ANQGSEA come from the germline V gene. The V gene end was trimmed by 4 bases and the J gene end by 4 bases; junction bases not matched to a gene: 7. This chain's CDR3 is CSVVWGQGGETQYF. The CDR3 nucleotides read TGCAGCGTTGTTTGGGGACAGGGCGGAGAGACCCAGTACTTC.

The DNA of the CDR3 is TGTGCCAGCAGCAAAAGGGAAGGCAGGGTGGCTGAAAAACTGTTTTTT. Translating it yields CASSKREGRVAEKLFF. The chain is built from TRBV21-1 and TRBJ1-4; the table's D call, TRBD1, has no DNA check behind it. TRBV21-1 is a known pseudogene. The CDR3 has 16 amino acids.

This clonotype appeared a few times. The V gene is TRBV7-2, the J gene TRBJ1-6; a possible D gene is TRBD1 (6 bases). From germline, CDR1 is SGHTA and CDR2 FQGNSA. The V end lost 6 bases, the J end lost 8 bases, and 14 bases lay between the germline ends. There are 14 residues in the CDR3. CDR3 DNA sequence: TGTGCCAGCAGTAGAGGGGGGAGGGATTCACCCCTCCACTTT. It translates to CASSRGGRDSPLHF.

This clonotype was recorded a few times. J is TRBJ2-7 and V is TRBV9; 7 bases are shared with TRBD1. The CDR3 is 15 amino acids. Germline V gene data show CDR1 as SGDLS and CDR2 as YYNGEE. With 1 base clipped from V and 6 bases from J, the junction kept 10 bases outside the gene matches. The chain's CDR3 is CASSVLPGQESEQYF. CDR3 DNA sequence: TGTGCCAGCAGCGTACTCCCTGGACAGGAATCCGAGCAGTACTTC.

The rearrangement uses TRBV29-1 and TRBJ1-2, with D maybe TRBD1 (5 bases). The CDR3 contains 11 residues. CDR1 is SQVTM and CDR2 is ANQGSEA in the germline V gene. V lost 7 bases, J lost 8 bases, and 14 bases lay in between. CDR3 amino acids: CSGDSERGYTF. The CDR3 region has the DNA TGCAGCGGCGACAGCGAGCGAGGCTACACCTTC.

This clonotype was seen more than once but under ten times. The rearrangement links TRBV4-2 to TRBJ1-2, with TRBD1 matching 7 bases. CDR1 and CDR2 (germline): LGHNA, YNFKEQ. This CDR3 comprises 18 residues. V shed 3 bases, J shed 4 bases, and the junction held 17 bases outside the gene matches. The CDR3 loop reads CASSHTGASWVGSYGYTF. CDR3 coding DNA: TGTGCCAGCAGCCACACAGGGGCCTCTTGGGTTGGATCCTATGGCTACACCTTC.

J is TRBJ2-7 and V is TRBV20-1; TRBD2 aligns across 11 bases. CDR3 length equals 18 residues. Germline assignment: CDR1 DFQATT and CDR2 SNEGSKA (reference sequence). The ends lost 1 base at V and 4 bases at J; junction bases unmatched: 15. CDR3 DNA sequence: TGCAGTGCTAGAGGTGGACTAGCGGGCCTTTCGTACGGGTACGAGCAGTACTTC. This gives the protein CSARGGLAGLSYGYEQYF.

This clonotype was seen a few times. The chain joins TRBV18 to TRBJ2-2; D is unclear. CDR3 length: 13 residues. Germline CDR1 and CDR2: KGHSH and LQKENI. The V and J ends lost 2 bases and 6 bases respectively, with 7 bases between them. The CDR3 nucleotides read TGTGCCAGCTCACCAAGATCGGCCGGGGAGCTGTTTTTT. Translation gives CASSPRSAGELFF.

This clonotype was counted ten times or more. The J gene is TRBJ2-7, the V gene TRBV28; 9 bases match TRBD1. V lost 6 bases and J lost 5; bases outside the gene matches: 11. Germline V gene lookup returns CDR1 MDHEN and CDR2 SYDVKM. The length of the CDR3 is 15 residues. CDR3 loop: CASRSAGTGYHEQYF. The CDR3 DNA reads as TGTGCCAGCAGGTCTGCCGGGACAGGGTACCACGAGCAGTACTTC.

This clonotype has only a few counts. The chain is built from TRBV6-5 and TRBJ2-2, with a possible D match to TRBD2 (7 bases). Trimming took off 10 bases at V and 3 bases at J, with 18 bases between the two ends. In germline, CDR1 is MNHEY, CDR2 SVGAGI. The CDR3 is 15 amino acids. CDR3 in amino acids: CATEMGGGDTGELFF. The CDR3 DNA follows: TGTGCCACCGAAATGGGAGGGGGAGACACCGGGGAGCTGTTTTTT.

This clonotype was seen more than once but under ten times. This chain connects TRBV6-5 to TRBJ1-6; possibly TRBD1 for D (5 bases). Germline values: CDR1 MNHEY, CDR2 SVGAGI. The V and J ends lost 4 bases and 7 bases respectively, with 20 bases between them. The CDR3 is 17 residues long. The CDR3 is CASSSNRRGAGNSPLHF. As DNA, the CDR3 is TGTGCCAGCAGTTCGAATCGGCGGGGAGCAGGGAATTCACCCCTCCACTTT.

V is TRBV5-1 and J is TRBJ2-1, with D possibly TRBD1 on 6 matching bases. Trimming removed 0 bases at V and 0 bases at J, with 13 bases between. CDR1 and CDR2 from the germline V gene are SGHRS and YFSETQ. CDR3 size: 17 residues. The CDR3 nucleotides read TGCGCCAGCAGCTTGGACCGAGGACAGAGCTCCTACAATGAGCAGTTCTTC. Residues: CASSLDRGQSSYNEQFF.

The chain has TRBV25-1 and TRBJ1-2, with D unresolved. Germline CDR1 is MGHDK and CDR2 is SYGVNS. This CDR3 contains 12 residues. Trimming took 2 bases from V and 6 from J, leaving 7 bases between them. This CDR3 is CASSEQMNGYTF. CDR3 nucleotide sequence: TGTGCCAGCAGTGAACAGATGAATGGCTACACCTTC.

V and J are TRBV28 and TRBJ2-1; no firm D call. From germline, CDR1 is MDHEN and CDR2 SYDVKM. This CDR3 is built from 14 residues. Trimming took 2 bases from V and 5 from J, leaving 10 bases between them. Written as DNA, the CDR3 is TGTGCCAGCAGTTTAGCGGAGAGAGACAATGAGCAGTTCTTC. It codes for CASSLAERDNEQFF.

V and J are TRBV6-2 or TRBV6-3 and TRBJ2-2; no clear D. CDR1 is MNHEY, CDR2 SVGEGT, per germline. This CDR3 spans 15 amino acids. Trimming cost V 8 bases and J 5 bases, with 18 bases left between them. The chain's CDR3 is CASAFTRTGTGELFF. CDR3 DNA: TGTGCCAGCGCATTCACGCGAACCGGGACCGGGGAGCTGTTTTTT.

The chain recombines TRBV6-2 or TRBV6-3 with TRBJ2-5; the D is unclear. Trimming took 5 bases from V and 5 from J, leaving 18 bases between them. Germline CDR1 and CDR2: MNHEY and SVGEGT. This CDR3 region has 15 residues. This CDR3 is CASSDPPPRVETQYF. The DNA for the CDR3 is TGTGCCAGCAGTGACCCCCCCCCAAGGGTTGAGACCCAGTACTTC.

In its sample, this clonotype was seen a few times. This sequence joins TRBV28 and TRBJ2-3; 10 nucleotides align to TRBD2. V was pared by 10 bases and J by 4 bases, with 11 bases of the junction left unmatched. CDR1 and CDR2 from the germline V gene are MDHEN and SYDVKM. This CDR3 has 15 amino acids. CDR3 residues: CATSLLAGVADTQYF. Written as DNA, the CDR3 is TGTGCCACCAGCCTTCTAGCGGGAGTCGCAGATACGCAGTATTTT.

The V call is TRBV20-1, the J call TRBJ2-3; D possibly corresponds to TRBD1 (5 bases). Deletions cut 3 bases from V and 2 bases from J, with 9 bases between. The CDR3 totals 13 residues. Per the germline V gene, CDR1 is DFQATT and CDR2 is SNEGSKA (reference sequence). The CDR3 coding sequence is TGCAGTGCTAGTACAGGAAACACAGATACGCAGTATTTT. As protein: CSASTGNTDTQYF.

The chain has TRBV4-2 and TRBJ2-3; 11 bases map to TRBD2. After removal of 0 bases from V and 9 bases from J, the junction contained 8 bases not matched to a gene. In germline, CDR1 is LGHNA, CDR2 YNFKEQ. The CDR3 has 16 amino acids. CDR3 residues: CASSQDQVAGGLTQYF. CDR3 in DNA: TGTGCCAGCAGCCAAGATCAGGTAGCGGGAGGGTTAACGCAGTATTTT.

This clonotype has a handful of counts. The chain has TRBV5-5 and TRBJ1-2; D is unresolved. Germline CDR1 reads SGHKS; CDR2 reads YYEKEE (reference sequence). The CDR3 is made up of 15 amino acids. V was clipped by 2 bases and J by 0 bases, with 11 bases between them. CDR3 bases: TGTGCCAGCAGCTTAGAGACTTTTACTAACTATGGCTACACCTTC. Protein: CASSLETFTNYGYTF.

This clonotype was seen only a few times. This chain joins TRBV15 and TRBJ2-6; D gene uncertain. Germline V gene sequence: CDR1 LNHNV, CDR2 YYDKDF (reference sequence). Trimming removed 5 bases at V and 9 bases at J, with 11 bases between. This CDR3 spans 13 amino acids. CDR3 protein: CATSVDIRNVLTF. CDR3 sequence (DNA): TGTGCCACCAGCGTCGATATTCGCAACGTCCTGACTTTC.

This clonotype has a handful of counts. The chain combines TRBV28 with TRBJ2-7; D is unclear. Trimming left V 4 bases short and J 7 bases short, with 11 bases between. Germline lookup yields CDR1 MDHEN and CDR2 SYDVKM. CDR3 length equals 12 residues. The CDR3 nucleotides read TGTGCCAGCAGTTCCCCTGGCTGGGAGCAGTACTTC. It codes for CASSSPGWEQYF.

The V and J genes are TRBV20-1 and TRBJ2-3; D might be TRBD2 (6 bases). The CDR3 totals 12 residues. Trimming cost V 1 base and J 4 bases, with 6 bases left between them. Looked up from germline, CDR1 is DFQATT and CDR2 is SNEGSKA (reference sequence). CDR3 sequence (DNA): TGCAGTGCTAGAGGACTAGCAGATACGCAGTATTTT. It codes for CSARGLADTQYF.

There are a few counts of this clonotype. The gene calls are TRBV28 and TRBJ2-3; TRBD1 matches 8 bases. The CDR3 sequence is 16 residues long. Germline V gene data show CDR1 as MDHEN and CDR2 as SYDVKM. J lost 2 bases, V lost 3 bases, and 7 bases had no gene match. The CDR3, as DNA: TGTGCCAGCAGTTTGATGGGGACAGGTTTCACAGATACGCAGTATTTT. It translates to CASSLMGTGFTDTQYF.